This T cell receptor beta chain was sequenced in a study of shared clonotypes between healthy human individuals. The CDR3 is made up of 17 amino acids. In germline, CDR1 is SGHTA, CDR2 FQGNSA. Trimming took 3 bases from V and 4 from J; bases not matched to a gene: 11. TCRdb's table, derived via immunoSEQ multiplex PCR, lists solely in-frame clones and lacks some. The sample carries some 500,000 clones, about 96% recorded once. This clonotype was sampled from a woman aged 25 to 45 in good health. This chain connects TRBV7-2 to TRBJ2-2, with 7 positions matching TRBD2. Sequences were obtained from naive CD4+ T cells sorted from blood. Subset of the sample: CD45RA+ positively selected. The DNA of the CDR3 is TGTGCCAGCAGCTTTGTGTCTCTAGCGGAGAGCACCGGGGAGCTGTTTTTT. Translated, it gives CASSFVSLAESTGELFF. Together with reference TRBV7-2 and TRBJ2-2, the CDR3 gives the full variable domain: GAGVSQSPSNKVTEKGKDVELRCDPISGHTALYWYRQSLGQGLEFLIYFQGNSAPDKSGLPSDRFSAERTGGSVSTLTIQRTQQEDSAVYLCASSFVSLAESTGELFFGEGSRLTVL.